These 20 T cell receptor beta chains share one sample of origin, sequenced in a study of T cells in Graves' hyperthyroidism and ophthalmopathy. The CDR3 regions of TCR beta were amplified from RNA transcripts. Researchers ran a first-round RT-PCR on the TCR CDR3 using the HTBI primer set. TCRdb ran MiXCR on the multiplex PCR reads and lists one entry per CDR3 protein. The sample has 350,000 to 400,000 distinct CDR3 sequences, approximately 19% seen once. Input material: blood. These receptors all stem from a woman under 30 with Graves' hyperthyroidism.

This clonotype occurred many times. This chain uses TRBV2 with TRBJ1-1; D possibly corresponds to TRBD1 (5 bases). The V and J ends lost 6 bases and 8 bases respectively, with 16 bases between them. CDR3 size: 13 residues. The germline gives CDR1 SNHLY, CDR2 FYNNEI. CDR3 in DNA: TGTGCCAGCAGGTATCCAGGGTGGCTCGAAGCTTTCTTT. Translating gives CASRYPGWLEAFF.

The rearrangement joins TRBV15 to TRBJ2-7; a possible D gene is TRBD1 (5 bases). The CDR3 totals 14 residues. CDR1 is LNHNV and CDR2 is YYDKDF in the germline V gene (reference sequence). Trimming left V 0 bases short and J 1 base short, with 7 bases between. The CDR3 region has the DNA TGTGCCACCAGCAGAGATCGACAGTCCTACGAGCAGTACTTC. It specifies CATSRDRQSYEQYF.

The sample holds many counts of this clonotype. This chain's CDR3 is CASSFTQGRDYGYTF. The CDR3 DNA is TGTGCCAGCAGTTTTACACAGGGTCGGGACTATGGCTACACCTTC. The chain joins TRBV28 to TRBJ1-2, with a possible D match to TRBD1 (6 bases). The V gene's germline CDR1 is MDHEN and CDR2 SYDVKM. V shed 3 bases and J shed 3 bases, with 14 bases lying between them. The CDR3 is 15 amino acids.

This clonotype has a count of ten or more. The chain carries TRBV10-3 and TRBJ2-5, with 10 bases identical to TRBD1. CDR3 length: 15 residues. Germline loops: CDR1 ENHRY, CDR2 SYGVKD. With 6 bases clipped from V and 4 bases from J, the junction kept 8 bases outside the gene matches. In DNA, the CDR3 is TGTGCCATCAGCCACCGGGACAGGGGTTTAGAGACCCAGTACTTC. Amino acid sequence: CAISHRDRGLETQYF.

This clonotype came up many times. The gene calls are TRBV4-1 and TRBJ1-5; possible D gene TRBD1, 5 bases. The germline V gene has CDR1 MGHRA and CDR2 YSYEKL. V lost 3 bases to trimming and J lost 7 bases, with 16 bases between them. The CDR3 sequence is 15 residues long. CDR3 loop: CASSHGQGERQPQHF. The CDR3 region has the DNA TGCGCCAGCAGCCATGGGCAGGGCGAGCGGCAGCCCCAGCATTTT.

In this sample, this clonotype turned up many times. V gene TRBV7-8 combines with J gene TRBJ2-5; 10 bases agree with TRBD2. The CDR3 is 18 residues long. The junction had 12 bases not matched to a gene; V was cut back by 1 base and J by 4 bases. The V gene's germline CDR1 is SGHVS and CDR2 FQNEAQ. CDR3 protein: CASSLGWLAGAGGETQYF. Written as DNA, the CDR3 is TGTGCCAGCAGCTTAGGTTGGCTAGCGGGGGCCGGGGGAGAGACCCAGTACTTC.

The CDR3 DNA reads as TGCAGTGCTGACTTAGGGCGGGAGACCCAGTACTTC. Protein product: CSADLGRETQYF. V gene TRBV20-1 combines with J gene TRBJ2-5; D not resolved. The germline gives CDR1 DFQATT, CDR2 SNEGSKA (reference sequence). Trimming took off 5 bases at V and 5 bases at J, with 12 bases between the two ends. The CDR3 runs 12 residues.

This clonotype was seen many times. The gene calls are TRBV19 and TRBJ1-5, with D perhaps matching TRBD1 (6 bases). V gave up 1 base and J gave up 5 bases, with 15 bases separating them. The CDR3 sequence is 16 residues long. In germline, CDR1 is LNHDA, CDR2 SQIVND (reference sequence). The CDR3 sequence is CASSIVQGPRDQPQHF. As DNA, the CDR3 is TGTGCCAGTAGTATAGTACAGGGCCCTCGTGATCAGCCCCAGCATTTT.

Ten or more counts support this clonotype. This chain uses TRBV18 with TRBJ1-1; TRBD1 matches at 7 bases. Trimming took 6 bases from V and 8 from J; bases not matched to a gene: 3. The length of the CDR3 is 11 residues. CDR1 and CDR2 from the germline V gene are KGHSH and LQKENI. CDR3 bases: TGTGCCAGCTCCCAGGGGGGGGAAGCTTTCTTT. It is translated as CASSQGGEAFF.

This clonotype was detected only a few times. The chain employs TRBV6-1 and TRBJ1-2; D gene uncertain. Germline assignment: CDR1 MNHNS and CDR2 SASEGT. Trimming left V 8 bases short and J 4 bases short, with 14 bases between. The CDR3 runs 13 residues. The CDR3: CASVDLDLYGYTF. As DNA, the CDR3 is TGTGCCAGCGTGGATCTAGACCTCTATGGCTACACCTTC.

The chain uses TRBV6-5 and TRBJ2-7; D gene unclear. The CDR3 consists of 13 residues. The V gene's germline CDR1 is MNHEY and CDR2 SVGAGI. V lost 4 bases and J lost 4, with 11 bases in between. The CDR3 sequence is CASSLNSVYEQYF. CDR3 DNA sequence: TGTGCCAGCAGTTTAAACAGCGTTTACGAGCAGTACTTC.

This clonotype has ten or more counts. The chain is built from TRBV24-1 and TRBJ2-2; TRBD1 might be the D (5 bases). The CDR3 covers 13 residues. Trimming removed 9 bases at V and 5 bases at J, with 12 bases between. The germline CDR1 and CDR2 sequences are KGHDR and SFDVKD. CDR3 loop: CATGARTTGELFF. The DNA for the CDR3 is TGTGCCACCGGGGCCAGGACGACCGGGGAGCTGTTTTTT.

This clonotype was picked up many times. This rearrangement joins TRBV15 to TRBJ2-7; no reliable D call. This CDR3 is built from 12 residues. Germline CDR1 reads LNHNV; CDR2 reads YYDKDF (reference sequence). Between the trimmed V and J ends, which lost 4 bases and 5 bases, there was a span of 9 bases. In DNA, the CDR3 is TGTGCCACCAGCATGCCCCCGGACGAGCAGTACTTC. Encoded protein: CATSMPPDEQYF.

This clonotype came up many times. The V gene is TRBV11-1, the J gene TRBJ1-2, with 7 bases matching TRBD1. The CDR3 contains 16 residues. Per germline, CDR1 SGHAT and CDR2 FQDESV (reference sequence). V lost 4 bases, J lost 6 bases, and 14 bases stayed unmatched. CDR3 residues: CASSSLPLTGWDGYTF. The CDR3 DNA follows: TGTGCCAGCAGCTCCCTCCCCCTGACAGGGTGGGATGGCTACACCTTC.

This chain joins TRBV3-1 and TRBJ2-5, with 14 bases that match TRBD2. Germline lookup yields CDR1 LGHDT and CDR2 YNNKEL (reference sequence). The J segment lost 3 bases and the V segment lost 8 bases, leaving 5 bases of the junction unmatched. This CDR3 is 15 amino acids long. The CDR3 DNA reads TGTGCCAGCGGGGGACTAGCGGGGGCCAAAGAGACCCAGTACTTC. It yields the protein CASGGLAGAKETQYF.

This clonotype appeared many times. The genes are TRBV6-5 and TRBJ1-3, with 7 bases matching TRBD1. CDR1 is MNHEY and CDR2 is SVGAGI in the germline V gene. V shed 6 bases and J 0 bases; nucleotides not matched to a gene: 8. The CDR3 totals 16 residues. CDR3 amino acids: CASRKGTAISGNTIYF. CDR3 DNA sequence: TGTGCCAGCAGAAAGGGGACAGCGATCTCTGGAAACACCATATATTTT.

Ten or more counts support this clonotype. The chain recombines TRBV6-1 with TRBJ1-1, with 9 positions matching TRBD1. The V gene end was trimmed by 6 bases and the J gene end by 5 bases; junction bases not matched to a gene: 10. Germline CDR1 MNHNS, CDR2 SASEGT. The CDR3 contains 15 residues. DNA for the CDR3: TGTGCCAGCAGCCGGACGGGACAGGGAGGAACTGAAGCTTTCTTT. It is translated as CASSRTGQGGTEAFF.

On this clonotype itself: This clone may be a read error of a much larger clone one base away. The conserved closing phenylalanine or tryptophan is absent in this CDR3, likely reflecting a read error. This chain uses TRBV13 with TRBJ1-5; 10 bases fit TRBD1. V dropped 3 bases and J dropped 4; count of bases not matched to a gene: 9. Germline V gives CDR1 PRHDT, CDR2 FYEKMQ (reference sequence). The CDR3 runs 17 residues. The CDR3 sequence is CASSFTWPGQGNQPQHL. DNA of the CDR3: TGTGCCAGCAGCTTTACTTGGCCGGGACAGGGGAATCAGCCCCAGCATCTT.

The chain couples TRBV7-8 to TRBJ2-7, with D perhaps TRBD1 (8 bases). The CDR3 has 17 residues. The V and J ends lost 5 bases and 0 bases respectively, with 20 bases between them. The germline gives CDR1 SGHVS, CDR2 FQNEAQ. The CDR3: CASSAGRGGQASYEQYF. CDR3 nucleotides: TGTGCCAGCAGCGCGGGGAGGGGGGGACAGGCCTCCTACGAGCAGTACTTC.

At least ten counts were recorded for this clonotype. CDR3 protein: CASRGGTTSYGYTF. DNA of the CDR3: TGCGCCAGCAGGGGGGGGACAACCAGCTATGGCTACACCTTC. V usage is TRBV5-1 and J usage is TRBJ1-2; D may be TRBD1 (6 bases). V lost 5 bases and J 4 bases, leaving 15 bases between the germline ends. CDR1 and CDR2 from the germline V gene are SGHRS and YFSETQ. CDR3 length: 14 residues.